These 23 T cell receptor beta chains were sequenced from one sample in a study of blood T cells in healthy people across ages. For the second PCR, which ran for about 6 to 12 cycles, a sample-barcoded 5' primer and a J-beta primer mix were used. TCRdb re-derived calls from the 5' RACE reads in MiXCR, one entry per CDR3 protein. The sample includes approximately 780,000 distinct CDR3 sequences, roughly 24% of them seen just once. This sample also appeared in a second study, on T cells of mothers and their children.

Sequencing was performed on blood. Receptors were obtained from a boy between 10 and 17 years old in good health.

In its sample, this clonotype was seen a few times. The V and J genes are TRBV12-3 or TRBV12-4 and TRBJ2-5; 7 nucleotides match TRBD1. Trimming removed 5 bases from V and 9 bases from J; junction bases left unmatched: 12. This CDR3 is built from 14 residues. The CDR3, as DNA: TGTGCCAGCAGTATGGGACAGCCCCTGAGAGCCCAGTACTTC. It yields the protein CASSMGQPLRAQYF.

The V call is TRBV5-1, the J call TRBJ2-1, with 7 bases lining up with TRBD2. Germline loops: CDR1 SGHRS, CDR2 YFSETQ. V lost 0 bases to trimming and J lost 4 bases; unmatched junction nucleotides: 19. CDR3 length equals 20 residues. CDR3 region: CASSLASPLREPPGYNEQFF. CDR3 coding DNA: TGCGCCAGCAGCTTGGCTTCCCCCCTGCGGGAGCCGCCGGGGTACAATGAGCAGTTCTTC.

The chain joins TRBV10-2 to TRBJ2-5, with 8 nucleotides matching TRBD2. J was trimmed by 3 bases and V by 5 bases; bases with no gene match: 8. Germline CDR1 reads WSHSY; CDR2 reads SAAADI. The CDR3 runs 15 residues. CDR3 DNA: TGCGCCAGCAGTTATCCGGGACTAGGGGAAGAGACCCAGTACTTC. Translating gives CASSYPGLGEETQYF.

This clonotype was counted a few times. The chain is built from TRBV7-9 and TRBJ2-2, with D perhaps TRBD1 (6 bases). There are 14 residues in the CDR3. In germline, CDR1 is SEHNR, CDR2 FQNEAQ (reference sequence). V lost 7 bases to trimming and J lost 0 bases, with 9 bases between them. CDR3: CASKDSTNTGELFF. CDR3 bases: TGTGCCAGCAAGGACAGCACGAACACCGGGGAGCTGTTTTTT.

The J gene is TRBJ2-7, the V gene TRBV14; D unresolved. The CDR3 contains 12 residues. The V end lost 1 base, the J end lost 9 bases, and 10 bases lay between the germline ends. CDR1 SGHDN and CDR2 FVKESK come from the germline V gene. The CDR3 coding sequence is TGTGCCAGCAGCCAAGGTGCATTCACGCAGTACTTC. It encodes CASSQGAFTQYF.

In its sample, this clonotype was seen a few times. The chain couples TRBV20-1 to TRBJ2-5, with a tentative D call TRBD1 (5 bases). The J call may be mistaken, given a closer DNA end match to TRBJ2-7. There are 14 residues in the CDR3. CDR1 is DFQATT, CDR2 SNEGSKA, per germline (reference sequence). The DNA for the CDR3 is TGCAGTGCTGCCCCCACAGGCCCCGGCTACGAGCAGTACTTC. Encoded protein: CSAAPTGPGYEQYF.

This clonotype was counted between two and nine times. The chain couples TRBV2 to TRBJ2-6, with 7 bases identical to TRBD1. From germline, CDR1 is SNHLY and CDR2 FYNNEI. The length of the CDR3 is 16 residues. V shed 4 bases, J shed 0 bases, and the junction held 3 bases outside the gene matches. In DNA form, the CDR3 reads TGTGCCAGCAGTGTCAGGACAGGCTCTGGGGCCAACGTCCTGACTTTC. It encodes CASSVRTGSGANVLTF.

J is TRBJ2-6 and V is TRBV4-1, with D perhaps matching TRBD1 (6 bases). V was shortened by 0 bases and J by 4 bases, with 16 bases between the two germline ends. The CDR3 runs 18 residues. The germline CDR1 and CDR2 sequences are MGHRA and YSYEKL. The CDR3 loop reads CASSQEWYRVTGANVLTF. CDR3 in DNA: TGCGCCAGCAGCCAAGAATGGTACAGGGTAACCGGGGCCAACGTCCTGACTTTC.

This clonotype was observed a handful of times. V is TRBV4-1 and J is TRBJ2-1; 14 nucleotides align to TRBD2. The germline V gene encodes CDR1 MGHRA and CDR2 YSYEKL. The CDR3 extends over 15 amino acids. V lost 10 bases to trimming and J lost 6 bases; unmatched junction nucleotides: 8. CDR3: CATRGLAGDLNEQFF. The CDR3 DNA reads TGCGCCACCAGGGGACTAGCGGGAGACCTCAATGAGCAGTTCTTC.

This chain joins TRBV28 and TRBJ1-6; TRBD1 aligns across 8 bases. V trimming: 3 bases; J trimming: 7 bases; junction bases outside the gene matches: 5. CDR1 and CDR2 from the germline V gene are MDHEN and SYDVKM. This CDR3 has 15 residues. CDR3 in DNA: TGTGCCAGCAGTTTCAGCAGGGGGCTAAATTCACCCCTCCACTTT. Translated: CASSFSRGLNSPLHF.

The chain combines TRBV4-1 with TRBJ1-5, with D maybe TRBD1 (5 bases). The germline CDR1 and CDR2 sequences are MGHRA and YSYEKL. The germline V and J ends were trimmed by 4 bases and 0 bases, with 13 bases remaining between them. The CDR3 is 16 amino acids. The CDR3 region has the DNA TGCGCCAGCAGCCGAGTACAGGAGGCTAGCAATCAGCCCCAGCATTTT. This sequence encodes CASSRVQEASNQPQHF.

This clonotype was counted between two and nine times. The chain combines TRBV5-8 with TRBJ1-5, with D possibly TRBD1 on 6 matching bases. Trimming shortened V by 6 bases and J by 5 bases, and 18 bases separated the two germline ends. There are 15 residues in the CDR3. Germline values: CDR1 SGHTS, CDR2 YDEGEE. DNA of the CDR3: TGTGCCAGCAACCGAGGGGGGCAGTCCCATCAGCCCCAGCATTTT. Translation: CASNRGGQSHQPQHF.

In DNA, the CDR3 is TGCGCCAGCAGCTTGGCCTACAGGGGAAGCAAAAACATTCAGTACTTC. Its translation is CASSLAYRGSKNIQYF. This rearrangement joins TRBV5-1 to TRBJ2-4; TRBD1 agrees at 7 bases. The CDR3 runs to 16 residues. Trimming at V came to 0 bases and at J to 3 bases, leaving 6 bases not matched to a gene. CDR1 is SGHRS, CDR2 YFSETQ, per germline. The entire variable domain, with the rest obtained from reference TRBV5-1 and TRBJ2-4, is as follows: KAGVTQTPRYLIKTRGQQVTLSCSPISGHRSVSWYQQTPGQGLQFLFEYFSETQRNKGNFPGRFSGRQFSNSRSEMNVSTLELGDSALYLCASSLAYRGSKNIQYFGAGTRLSVL.

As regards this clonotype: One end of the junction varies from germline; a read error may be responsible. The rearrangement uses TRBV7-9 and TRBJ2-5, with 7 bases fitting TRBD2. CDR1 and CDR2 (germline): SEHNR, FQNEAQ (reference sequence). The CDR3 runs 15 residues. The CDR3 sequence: CAGSLRPSGEETQYF. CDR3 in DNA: TGTGCCGGCAGCTTAAGGCCCAGCGGGGAAGAGACCCAGTACTTC.

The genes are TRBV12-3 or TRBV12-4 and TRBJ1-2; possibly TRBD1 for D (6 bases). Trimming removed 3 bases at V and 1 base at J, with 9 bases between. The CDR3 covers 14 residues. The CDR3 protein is CASSFEGVNYGYTF. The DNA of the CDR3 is TGTGCCAGCAGTTTCGAGGGGGTTAACTATGGCTACACCTTC.

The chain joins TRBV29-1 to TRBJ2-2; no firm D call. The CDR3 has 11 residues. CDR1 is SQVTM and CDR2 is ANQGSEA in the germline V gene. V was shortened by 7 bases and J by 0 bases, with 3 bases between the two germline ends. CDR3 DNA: TGCAGCGGGACGAACACCGGGGAGCTGTTTTTT. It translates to CSGTNTGELFF.

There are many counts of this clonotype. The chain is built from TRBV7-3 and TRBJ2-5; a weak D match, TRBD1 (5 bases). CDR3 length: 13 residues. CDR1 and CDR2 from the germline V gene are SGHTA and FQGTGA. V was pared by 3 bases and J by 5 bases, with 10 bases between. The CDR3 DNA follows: TGTGCCAGCAGCTTGACAGTTCGGGAGACCCAGTACTTC. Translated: CASSLTVRETQYF.

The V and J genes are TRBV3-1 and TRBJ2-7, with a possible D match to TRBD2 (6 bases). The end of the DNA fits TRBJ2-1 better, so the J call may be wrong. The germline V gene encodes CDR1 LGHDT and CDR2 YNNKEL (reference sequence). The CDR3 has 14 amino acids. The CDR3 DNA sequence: TGTGCCAGCAGCTTCGGGGGAACCAACAATGAGCAGTTCTTC. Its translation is CASSFGGTNNEQFF.

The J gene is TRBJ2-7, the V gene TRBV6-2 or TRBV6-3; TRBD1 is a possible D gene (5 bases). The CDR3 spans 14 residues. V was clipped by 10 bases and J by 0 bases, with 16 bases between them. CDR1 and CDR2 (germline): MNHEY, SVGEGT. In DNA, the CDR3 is TGTGCCACCCTCGGGCTAACAGGCTCCTACGAGCAGTACTTC. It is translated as CATLGLTGSYEQYF.

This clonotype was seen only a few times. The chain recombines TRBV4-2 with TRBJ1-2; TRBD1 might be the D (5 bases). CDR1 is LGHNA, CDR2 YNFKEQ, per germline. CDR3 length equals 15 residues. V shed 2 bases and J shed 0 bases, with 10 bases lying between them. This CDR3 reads CASSQLQVTNYGYTF. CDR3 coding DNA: TGTGCCAGCAGCCAACTACAGGTGACTAACTATGGCTACACCTTC.

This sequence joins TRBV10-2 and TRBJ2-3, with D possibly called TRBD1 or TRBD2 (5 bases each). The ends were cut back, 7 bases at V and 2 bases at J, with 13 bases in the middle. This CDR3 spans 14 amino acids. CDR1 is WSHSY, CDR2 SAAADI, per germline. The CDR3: CASTLGLATDTQYF. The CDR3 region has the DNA TGCGCCAGCACCCTGGGGCTAGCCACAGATACGCAGTATTTT.

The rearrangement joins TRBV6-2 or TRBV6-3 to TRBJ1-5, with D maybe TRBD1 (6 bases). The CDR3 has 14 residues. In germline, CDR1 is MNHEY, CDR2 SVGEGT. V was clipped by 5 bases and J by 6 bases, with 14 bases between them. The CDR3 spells CASSLSGAVQPQHF. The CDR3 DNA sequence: TGTGCCAGCAGTCTCTCGGGGGCCGTTCAGCCCCAGCATTTT.

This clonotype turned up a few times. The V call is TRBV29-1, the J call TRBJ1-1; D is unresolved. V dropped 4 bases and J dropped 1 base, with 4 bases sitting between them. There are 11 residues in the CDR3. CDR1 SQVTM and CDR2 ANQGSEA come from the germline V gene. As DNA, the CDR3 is TGCAGCGTTGGACAGAACACTGAAGCTTTCTTT. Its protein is CSVGQNTEAFF.